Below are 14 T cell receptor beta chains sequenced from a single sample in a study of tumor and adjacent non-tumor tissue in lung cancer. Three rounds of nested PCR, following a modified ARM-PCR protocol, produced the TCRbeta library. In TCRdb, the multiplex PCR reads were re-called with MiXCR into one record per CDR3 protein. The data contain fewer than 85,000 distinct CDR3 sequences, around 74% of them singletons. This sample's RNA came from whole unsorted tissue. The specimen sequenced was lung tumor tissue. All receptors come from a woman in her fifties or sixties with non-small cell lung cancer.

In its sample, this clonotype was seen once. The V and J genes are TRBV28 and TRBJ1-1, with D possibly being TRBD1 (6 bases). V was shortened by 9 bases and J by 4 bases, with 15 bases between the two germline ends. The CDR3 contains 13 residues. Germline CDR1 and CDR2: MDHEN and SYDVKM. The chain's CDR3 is CARRATGSTEAFF. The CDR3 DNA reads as TGTGCCAGGAGAGCCACAGGGAGCACTGAAGCTTTCTTT.

The CDR3 DNA sequence: TGTGCCAGCAGCTTGACAGGACACAATGAGCAGTTCTTC. Residues: CASSLTGHNEQFF. The gene calls are TRBV5-6 and TRBJ2-1; D is perhaps TRBD1 (5 bases). CDR3 length: 13 residues. Trimming removed 1 base at V and 5 bases at J, with 7 bases between. Per germline, CDR1 SGHDT and CDR2 YYEEEE.

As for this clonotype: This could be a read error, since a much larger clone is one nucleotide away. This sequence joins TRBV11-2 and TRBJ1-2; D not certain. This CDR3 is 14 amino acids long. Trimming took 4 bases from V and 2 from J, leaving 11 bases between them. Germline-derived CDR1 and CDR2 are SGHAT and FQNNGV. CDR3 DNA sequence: TGTGCCAGCAGCTCTCTAGTGGGGAACTATGGCTACACCTTC. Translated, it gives CASSSLVGNYGYTF.

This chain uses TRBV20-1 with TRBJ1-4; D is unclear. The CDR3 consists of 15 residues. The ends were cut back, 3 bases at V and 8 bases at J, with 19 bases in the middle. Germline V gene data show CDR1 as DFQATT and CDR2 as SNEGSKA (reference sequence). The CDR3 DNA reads TGCAGTGCTAGTCGCTGTCTGTCCCCGGGAGAAAAACTGTTTTTT. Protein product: CSASRCLSPGEKLFF.

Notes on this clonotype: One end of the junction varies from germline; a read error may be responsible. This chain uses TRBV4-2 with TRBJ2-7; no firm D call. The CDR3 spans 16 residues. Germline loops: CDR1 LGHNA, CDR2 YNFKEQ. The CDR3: CARSQYRTFSSYEQYF. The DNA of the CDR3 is TGTGCCAGAAGCCAATATAGGACCTTCAGCTCCTACGAGCAGTACTTC.

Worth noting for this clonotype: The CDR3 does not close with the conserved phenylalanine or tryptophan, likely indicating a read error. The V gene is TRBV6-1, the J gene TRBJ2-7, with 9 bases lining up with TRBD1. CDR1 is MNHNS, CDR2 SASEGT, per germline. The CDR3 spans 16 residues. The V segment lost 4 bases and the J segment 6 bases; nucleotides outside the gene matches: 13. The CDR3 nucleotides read TGTGCCAGCAGTGGACAGGGGGGACACGACGGGGGCGAGCAGTACTTG. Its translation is CASSGQGGHDGGEQYL.

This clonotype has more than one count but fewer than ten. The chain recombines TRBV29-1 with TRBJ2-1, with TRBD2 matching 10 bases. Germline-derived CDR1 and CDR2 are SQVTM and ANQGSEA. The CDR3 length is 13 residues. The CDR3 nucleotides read TGCAGTGCCAATAAGCGGGAGGGAGGTGAACAGTTCTTC. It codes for CSANKREGGEQFF.

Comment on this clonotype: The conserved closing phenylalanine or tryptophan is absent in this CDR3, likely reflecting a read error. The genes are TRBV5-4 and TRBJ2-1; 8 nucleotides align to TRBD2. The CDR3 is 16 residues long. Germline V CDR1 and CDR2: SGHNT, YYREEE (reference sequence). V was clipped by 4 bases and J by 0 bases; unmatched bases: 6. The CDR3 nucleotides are TGTGCCAGCAGCAAGGGGACTAGTGGCTCCTACAATGAGCAGTTCATC. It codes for CASSKGTSGSYNEQFI.

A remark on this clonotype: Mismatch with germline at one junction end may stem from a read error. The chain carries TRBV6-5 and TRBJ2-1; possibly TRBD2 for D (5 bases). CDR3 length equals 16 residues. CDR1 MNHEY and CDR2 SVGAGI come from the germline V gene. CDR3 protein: CACSSWTGLSYNERFF. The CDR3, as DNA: TGTGCCTGCAGTTCCTGGACTGGCCTTTCCTACAATGAGCGGTTCTTC.

CDR3 region: CASSHDADGSFEQYF. The CDR3 nucleotides are TGTGCCAGCAGCCATGATGCTGACGGGAGTTTCGAACAGTACTTC. This chain links TRBV4-2 with TRBJ2-7, with a weak D call TRBD2 (6 bases). Per the germline V gene, CDR1 is LGHNA and CDR2 is YNFKEQ. The length of the CDR3 is 15 residues. Deletions cut 3 bases from V and 10 bases from J, with 22 bases between.

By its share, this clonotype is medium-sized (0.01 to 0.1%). CDR3 region: CASSSPRLGDTQYF. The CDR3 nucleotides are TGTGCCAGCAGTTCCCCCCGCCTCGGGGATACGCAGTATTTT. V gene TRBV6-2 or TRBV6-3 combines with J gene TRBJ2-3, with D unclear. The CDR3 extends over 14 amino acids. V shed 4 bases and J shed 6 bases, with 14 bases lying between them. From germline, CDR1 is MNHEY and CDR2 SVGEGT.

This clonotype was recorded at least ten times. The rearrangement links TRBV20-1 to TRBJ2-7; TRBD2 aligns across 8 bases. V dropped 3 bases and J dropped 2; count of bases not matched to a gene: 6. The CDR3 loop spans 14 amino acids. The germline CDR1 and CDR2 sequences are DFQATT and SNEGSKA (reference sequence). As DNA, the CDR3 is TGCAGTGCTAGTCGGCTAGCGGGTACCTACGAGCAGTACTTC. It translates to CSASRLAGTYEQYF.

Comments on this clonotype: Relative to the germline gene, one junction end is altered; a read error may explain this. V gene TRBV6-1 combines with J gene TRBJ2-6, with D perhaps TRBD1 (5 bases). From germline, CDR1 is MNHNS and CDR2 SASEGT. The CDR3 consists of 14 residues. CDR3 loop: CASRLLSGANALTF. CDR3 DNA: TGTGCCAGCAGACTGCTCTCTGGGGCCAACGCCCTGACTTTC.

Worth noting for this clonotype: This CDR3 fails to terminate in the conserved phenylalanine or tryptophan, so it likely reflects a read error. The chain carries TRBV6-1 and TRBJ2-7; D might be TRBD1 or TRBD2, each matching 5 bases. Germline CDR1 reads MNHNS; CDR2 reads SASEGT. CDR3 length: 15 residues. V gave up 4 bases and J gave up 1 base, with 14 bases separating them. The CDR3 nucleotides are TGTGCCAGCAGTGTAGAGGGGCTAGCTTCCTACGAGCAGTACTAC. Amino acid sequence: CASSVEGLASYEQYY.